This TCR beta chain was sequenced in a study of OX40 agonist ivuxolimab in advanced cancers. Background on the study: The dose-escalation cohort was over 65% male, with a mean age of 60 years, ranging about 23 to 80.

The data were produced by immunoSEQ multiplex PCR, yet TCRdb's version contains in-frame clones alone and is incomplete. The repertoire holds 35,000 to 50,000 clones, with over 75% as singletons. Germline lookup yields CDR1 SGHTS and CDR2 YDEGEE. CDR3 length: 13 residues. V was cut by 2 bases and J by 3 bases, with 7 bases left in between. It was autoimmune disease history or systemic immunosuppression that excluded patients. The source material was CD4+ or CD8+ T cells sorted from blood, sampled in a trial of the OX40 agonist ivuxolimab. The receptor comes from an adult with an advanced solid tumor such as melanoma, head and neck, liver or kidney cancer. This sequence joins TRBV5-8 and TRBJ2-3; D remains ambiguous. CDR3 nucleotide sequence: TGTGCCAGCAGCTTTATCCAGACAGATACGCAGTATTTT. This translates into CASSFIQTDTQYF.